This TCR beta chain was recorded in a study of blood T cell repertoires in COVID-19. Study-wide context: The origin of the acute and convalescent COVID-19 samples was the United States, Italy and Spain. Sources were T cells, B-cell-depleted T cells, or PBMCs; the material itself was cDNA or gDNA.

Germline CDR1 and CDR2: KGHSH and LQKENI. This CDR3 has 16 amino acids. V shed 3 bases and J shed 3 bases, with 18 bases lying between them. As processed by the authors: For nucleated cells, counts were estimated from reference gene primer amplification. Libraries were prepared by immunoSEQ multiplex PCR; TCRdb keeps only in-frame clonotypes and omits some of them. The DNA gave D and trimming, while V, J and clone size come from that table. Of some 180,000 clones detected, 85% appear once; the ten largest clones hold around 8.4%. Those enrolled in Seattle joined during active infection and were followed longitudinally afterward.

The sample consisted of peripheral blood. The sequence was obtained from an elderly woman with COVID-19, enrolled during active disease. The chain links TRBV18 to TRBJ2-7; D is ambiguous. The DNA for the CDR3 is TGTGCCAGCTCACCGTCGATCCGAGGCTCGGTCTACGAGCAGTACTTC. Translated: CASSPSIRGSVYEQYF.